This T cell receptor beta chain was identified during a study of blood T cell repertoires in COVID-19. Turning to the study itself: Specimens from acute and convalescent COVID-19 originated in the United States, Italy and Spain.

Sequenced by immunoSEQ multiplex PCR; TCRdb stores in-frame clones only, minus some. Seen here are tens of thousands of clones, around 79% observed once, and the top ten hold over 12%. Note on this clone: This may be a read error: a much more frequent sequence differs by one nucleotide.

The germline CDR1 and CDR2 sequences are MNHEY and SVGAGI. The germline V and J ends were trimmed by 2 bases and 3 bases, with 5 bases remaining between them. CDR3 size: 12 residues. The sequence came from a man older than 75 with active or convalescent COVID-19. Sequencing used peripheral blood. The V gene is TRBV6-5, the J gene TRBJ2-7; possibly TRBD1 for D (5 bases). The CDR3 loop reads CASSYQGYEQYF. Written as DNA, the CDR3 is TGTGCCAGCAGTTACCAGGGCTACGAGCAGTACTTC.